The 13 T cell receptor beta chains listed next were all sequenced from one sample in a study of blood T cell repertoires in COVID-19. Profiling relied on immunoSEQ multiplex PCR, and the TCRdb table lists in-frame clones only, not all of them. The repertoire holds 150,000 to 250,000 clones, with about 80% as singletons. Sequencing input: peripheral blood. These receptors were taken from a human donor with acute or convalescent COVID-19. The donor label of this sample is uncertain.

This clone was seen more than once but under ten times. The J gene is TRBJ2-7, the V gene TRBV7-2; 9 bases map to TRBD1. The J segment lost 9 bases and the V segment lost 5 bases, leaving 5 bases of the junction unmatched. Germline-derived CDR1 and CDR2 are SGHTA and FQGNSA. The length of the CDR3 is 12 residues. The DNA of the CDR3 is TGTGCCAGCAGCCCGGGACAGGGTGGGCAGTACTTC. This gives the protein CASSPGQGGQYF.

On this clone itself: This specimen includes other DNA sequences encoding the same CDR3. The chain combines TRBV5-1 with TRBJ1-3, with D uncertain. There are 15 residues in the CDR3. V lost 3 bases and J 0 bases, leaving 10 bases between the germline ends. Germline V gene data show CDR1 as SGHRS and CDR2 as YFSETQ. The CDR3 DNA follows: TGCGCCAGCAGCTGGACCGGGGACTCTGGAAACACCATATATTTT. This translates into CASSWTGDSGNTIYF.

The V call is TRBV9, the J call TRBJ2-5; D may be TRBD2 (6 bases). Trimming stripped 0 bases from V and 4 bases from J, with 16 bases between. Germline V gene sequence: CDR1 SGDLS, CDR2 YYNGEE. CDR3 length equals 16 residues. The CDR3 here is CASSVGPGSRSETQYF. The CDR3 coding sequence is TGTGCCAGCAGCGTAGGACCCGGGAGTAGGTCAGAGACCCAGTACTTC.

The rearrangement uses TRBV18 and TRBJ2-3; D remains ambiguous. V was clipped by 5 bases and J by 4 bases, with 13 bases between them. CDR1 is KGHSH, CDR2 LQKENI, per germline. The CDR3 loop spans 14 amino acids. CDR3 loop: CASSIGQAPDTQYF. The DNA for the CDR3 is TGTGCCAGCTCAATTGGGCAGGCTCCAGATACGCAGTATTTT.

This clone was observed once. The rearrangement joins TRBV18 to TRBJ2-2; D is undetermined. The germline V gene has CDR1 KGHSH and CDR2 LQKENI. This CDR3 is built from 17 residues. Trimming took off 2 bases at V and 2 bases at J, with 15 bases between the two ends. CDR3 in amino acids: CASSPKVSPLNTGELFF. Here the CDR3 DNA reads TGTGCCAGCTCACCAAAAGTGAGTCCCCTAAACACCGGGGAGCTGTTTTTT.

The rearrangement uses TRBV7-2 and TRBJ2-2; 10 bases fit TRBD2. Looked up from germline, CDR1 is SGHTA and CDR2 is FQGNSA. With 2 bases clipped from V and 4 bases from J, the junction kept 4 bases outside the gene matches. The CDR3 loop spans 16 amino acids. The DNA for the CDR3 is TGTGCCAGCAGCTTAACTAGCGGGAAGAGCACCGGGGAGCTGTTTTTT. This gives the protein CASSLTSGKSTGELFF.

V usage is TRBV7-3 and J usage is TRBJ2-1; D possibly corresponds to TRBD1 (5 bases). The V and J ends lost 2 bases and 0 bases respectively, with 8 bases between them. This CDR3 has 15 residues. Germline CDR1 is SGHTA and CDR2 is FQGTGA. For the CDR3, the DNA is TGTGCCAGCAGCTTAGGGGCGGTCTCCTACAATGAGCAGTTCTTC. Translating it yields CASSLGAVSYNEQFF.

The chain uses TRBV6-2 or TRBV6-3 and TRBJ1-5; no clear D. The CDR3 loop spans 14 amino acids. V shed 0 bases and J shed 5 bases, with 8 bases lying between them. Looked up from germline, CDR1 is MNHEY and CDR2 is SVGEGT. CDR3 residues: CASSYSTVHQPQHF. The DNA for the CDR3 is TGTGCCAGCAGTTACTCGACTGTCCATCAGCCCCAGCATTTT.

The table lists this clone with a few counts. The chain joins TRBV7-9 to TRBJ2-7; TRBD2 matches at 11 bases. This CDR3 is built from 15 residues. J gave up 6 bases and V 2 bases, and 6 bases lay outside the gene matches. Germline V gene data show CDR1 as SEHNR and CDR2 as FQNEAQ (reference sequence). The CDR3, as DNA: TGTGCCAGCAGCTTACGGCTAGCGGGAGGAAGCGAGCAGTACTTC. It specifies CASSLRLAGGSEQYF. The variable domain in full, completed from reference TRBV7-9 and TRBJ2-7, reads DTGVSQNPRHKITKRGQNVTFRCDPISEHNRLYWYRQTLGQGPEFLTYFQNEAQLEKSRLLSDRFSAERPKGSFSTLEIQRTEQGDSAMYLCASSLRLAGGSEQYFGPGTRLTVT.

A single count supports this clone. The chain carries TRBV5-1 and TRBJ2-3, with 9 bases lining up with TRBD2. The V gene end was trimmed by 0 bases and the J gene end by 1 base; junction bases not matched to a gene: 3. Germline V gene lookup returns CDR1 SGHRS and CDR2 YFSETQ. This CDR3 has 16 amino acids. The CDR3 DNA follows: TGCGCCAGCAGCTTGGTGGCGGGAGGGGGCACAGATACGCAGTATTTT. Residues: CASSLVAGGGTDTQYF.

This chain links TRBV6-5 with TRBJ1-1; 10 nucleotides match TRBD1. The CDR3 has 15 amino acids. Germline CDR1 and CDR2: MNHEY and SVGAGI. The V and J ends lost 0 bases and 6 bases, in that order; junction bases with no gene match: 4. The CDR3 DNA sequence: TGTGCCAGCAGTTACTCGAGACAGGGGGCGGCTGAAGCTTTCTTT. The encoded protein is CASSYSRQGAAEAFF.

The chain employs TRBV5-1 and TRBJ2-3; possibly TRBD2 for D (5 bases). The germline CDR1 and CDR2 sequences are SGHRS and YFSETQ. The CDR3 spans 16 residues. V was shortened by 3 bases and J by 2 bases, with 16 bases between the two germline ends. The CDR3 reads CASSSVTIRTTDTQYF. The DNA of the CDR3 is TGCGCCAGCAGCTCCGTGACTATCAGAACCACAGATACGCAGTATTTT.

V usage is TRBV11-2 and J usage is TRBJ2-7; D possibly corresponds to TRBD2 (5 bases). Germline CDR1 SGHAT, CDR2 FQNNGV. The V end was cut by 0 bases, the J end by 4 bases, with 10 bases between. The CDR3 length is 14 residues. Here the CDR3 reads CASSLDGLQYEQYF. DNA of the CDR3: TGTGCCAGCAGCTTAGACGGACTCCAGTACGAGCAGTACTTC.